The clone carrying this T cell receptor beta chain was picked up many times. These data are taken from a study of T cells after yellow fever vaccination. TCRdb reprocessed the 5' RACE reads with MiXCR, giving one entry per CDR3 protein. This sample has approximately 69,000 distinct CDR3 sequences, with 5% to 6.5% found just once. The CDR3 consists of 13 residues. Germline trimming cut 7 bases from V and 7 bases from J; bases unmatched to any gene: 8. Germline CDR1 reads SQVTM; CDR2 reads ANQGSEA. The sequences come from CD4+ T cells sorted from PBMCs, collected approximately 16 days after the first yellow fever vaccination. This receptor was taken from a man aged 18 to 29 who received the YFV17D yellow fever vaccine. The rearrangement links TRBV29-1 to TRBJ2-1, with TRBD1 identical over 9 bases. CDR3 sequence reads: CSAHGTGSNEQFF. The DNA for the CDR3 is TGCAGCGCCCACGGGACAGGGAGTAATGAGCAGTTCTTC.